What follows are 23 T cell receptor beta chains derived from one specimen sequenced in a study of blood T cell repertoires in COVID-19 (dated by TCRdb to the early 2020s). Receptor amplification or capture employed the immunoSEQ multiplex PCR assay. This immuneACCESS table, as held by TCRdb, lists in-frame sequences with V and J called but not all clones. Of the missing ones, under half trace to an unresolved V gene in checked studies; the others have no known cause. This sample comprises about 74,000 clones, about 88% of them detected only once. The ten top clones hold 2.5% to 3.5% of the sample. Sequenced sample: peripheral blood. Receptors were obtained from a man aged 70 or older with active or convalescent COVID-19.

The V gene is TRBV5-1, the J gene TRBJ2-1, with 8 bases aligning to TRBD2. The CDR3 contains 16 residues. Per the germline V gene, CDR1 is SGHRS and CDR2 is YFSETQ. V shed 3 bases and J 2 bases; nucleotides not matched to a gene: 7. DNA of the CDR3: TGCGCCAGCAGCTCCGTAATAGCGGGACCCTACAATGAGCAGTTCTTC. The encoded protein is CASSSVIAGPYNEQFF.

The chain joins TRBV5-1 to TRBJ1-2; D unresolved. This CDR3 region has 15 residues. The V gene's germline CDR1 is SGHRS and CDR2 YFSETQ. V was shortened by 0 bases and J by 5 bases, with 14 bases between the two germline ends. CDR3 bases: TGCGCCAGCAGCTTGGGGGCCACAAAAACGTATGGCTACACCTTC. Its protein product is CASSLGATKTYGYTF.

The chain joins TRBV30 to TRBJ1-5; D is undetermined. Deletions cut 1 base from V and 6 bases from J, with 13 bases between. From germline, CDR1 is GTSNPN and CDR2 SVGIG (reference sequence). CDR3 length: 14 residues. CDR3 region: CAWSASGAGQPQHF. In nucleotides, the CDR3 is TGTGCCTGGAGTGCTTCAGGTGCTGGTCAGCCCCAGCATTTT.

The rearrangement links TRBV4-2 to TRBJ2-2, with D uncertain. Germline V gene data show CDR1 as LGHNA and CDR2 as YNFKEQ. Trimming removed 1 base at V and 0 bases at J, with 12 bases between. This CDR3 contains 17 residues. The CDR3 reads CASSQALSPTNTGELFF. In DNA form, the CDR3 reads TGTGCCAGCAGCCAAGCATTAAGCCCCACGAACACCGGGGAGCTGTTTTTT.

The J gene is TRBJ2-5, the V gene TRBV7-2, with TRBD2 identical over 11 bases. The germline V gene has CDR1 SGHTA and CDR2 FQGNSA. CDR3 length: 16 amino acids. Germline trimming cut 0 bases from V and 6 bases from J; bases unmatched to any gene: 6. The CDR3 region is CASSLARLAGGKTQYF. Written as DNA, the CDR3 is TGTGCCAGCAGCTTAGCTCGCCTAGCGGGGGGTAAGACCCAGTACTTC.

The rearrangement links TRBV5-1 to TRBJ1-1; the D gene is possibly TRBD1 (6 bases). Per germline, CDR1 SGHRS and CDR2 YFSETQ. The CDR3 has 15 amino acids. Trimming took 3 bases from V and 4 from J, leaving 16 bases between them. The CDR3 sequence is CASSSLQGIGTEAFF. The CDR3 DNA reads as TGCGCCAGCAGCTCGCTACAGGGCATCGGCACTGAAGCTTTCTTT.

In DNA, the CDR3 is TGTGCCAGCAGCCAAGGGGGGGGCTCCTACAATGAGCAGTTCTTC. It codes for CASSQGGGSYNEQFF. The chain employs TRBV3-1 (or the pseudogene TRBV3-2) and TRBJ2-1, with 7 bases that match TRBD2. Germline lookup yields CDR1 LGHDT and CDR2 YNNKEL (reference sequence). The length of the CDR3 is 15 residues. V lost 1 base and J lost 0; bases outside the gene matches: 0.

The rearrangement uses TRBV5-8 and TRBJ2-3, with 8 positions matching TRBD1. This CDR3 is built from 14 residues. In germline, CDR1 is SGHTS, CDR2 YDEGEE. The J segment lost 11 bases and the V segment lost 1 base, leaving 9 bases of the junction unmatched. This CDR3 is CASSLSVGQGGQYF. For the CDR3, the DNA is TGTGCCAGCAGCTTGTCGGTCGGACAGGGTGGGCAGTATTTT.

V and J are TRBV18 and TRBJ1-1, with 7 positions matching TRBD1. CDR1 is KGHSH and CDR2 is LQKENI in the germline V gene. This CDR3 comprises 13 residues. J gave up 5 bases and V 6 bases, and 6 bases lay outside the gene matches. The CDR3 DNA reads TGTGCCAGCTCGGAGGGGGCGGGGACTGAAGCTTTCTTT. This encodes CASSEGAGTEAFF.

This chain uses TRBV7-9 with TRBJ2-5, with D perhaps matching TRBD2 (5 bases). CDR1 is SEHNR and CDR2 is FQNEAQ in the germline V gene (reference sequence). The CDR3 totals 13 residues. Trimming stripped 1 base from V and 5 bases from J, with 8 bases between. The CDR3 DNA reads TGTGCCAGCAGCTTAGTCGGCGGGGAGACCCAGTACTTC. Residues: CASSLVGGETQYF. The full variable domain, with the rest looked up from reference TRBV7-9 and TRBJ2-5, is DTGVSQNPRHKITKRGQNVTFRCDPISEHNRLYWYRQTLGQGPEFLTYFQNEAQLEKSRLLSDRFSAERPKGSFSTLEIQRTEQGDSAMYLCASSLVGGETQYFGPGTRLLVL.

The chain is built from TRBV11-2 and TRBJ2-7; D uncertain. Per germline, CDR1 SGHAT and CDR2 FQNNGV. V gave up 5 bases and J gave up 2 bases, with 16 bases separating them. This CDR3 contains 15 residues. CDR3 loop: CASSAYFEITYEQYF. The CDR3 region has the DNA TGTGCCAGCAGCGCATATTTTGAGATCACCTACGAGCAGTACTTC.

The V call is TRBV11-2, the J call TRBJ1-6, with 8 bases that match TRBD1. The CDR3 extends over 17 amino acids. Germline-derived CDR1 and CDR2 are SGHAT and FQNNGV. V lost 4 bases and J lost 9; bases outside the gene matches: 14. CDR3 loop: CASSSGTGGIGSSPLHF. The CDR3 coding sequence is TGTGCCAGCAGCTCCGGTACAGGGGGAATCGGGAGTTCACCCCTCCACTTT.

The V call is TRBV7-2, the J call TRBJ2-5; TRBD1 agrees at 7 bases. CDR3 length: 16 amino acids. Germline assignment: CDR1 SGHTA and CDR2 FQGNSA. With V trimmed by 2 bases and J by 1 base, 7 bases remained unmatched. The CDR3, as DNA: TGTGCCAGCAGCTTATCAGGGGGAGTCGCCCAAGAGACCCAGTACTTC. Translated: CASSLSGGVAQETQYF. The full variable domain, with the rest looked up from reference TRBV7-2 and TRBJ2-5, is GAGVSQSPSNKVTEKGKDVELRCDPISGHTALYWYRQSLGQGLEFLIYFQGNSAPDKSGLPSDRFSAERTGGSVSTLTIQRTQQEDSAVYLCASSLSGGVAQETQYFGPGTRLLVL.

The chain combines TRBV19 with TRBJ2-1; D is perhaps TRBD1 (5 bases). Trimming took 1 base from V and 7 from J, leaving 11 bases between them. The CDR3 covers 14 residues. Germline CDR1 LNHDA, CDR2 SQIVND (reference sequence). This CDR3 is CASSIAQGGNEQFF. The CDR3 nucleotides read TGTGCCAGTAGTATAGCCCAGGGTGGTAATGAGCAGTTCTTC.

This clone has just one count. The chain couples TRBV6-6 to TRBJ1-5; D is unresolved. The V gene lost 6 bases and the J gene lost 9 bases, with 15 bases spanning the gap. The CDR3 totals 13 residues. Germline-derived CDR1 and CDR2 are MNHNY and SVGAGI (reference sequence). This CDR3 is CASSPREERPQHF. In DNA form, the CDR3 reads TGTGCCAGCAGCCCACGAGAGGAACGGCCCCAGCATTTT.

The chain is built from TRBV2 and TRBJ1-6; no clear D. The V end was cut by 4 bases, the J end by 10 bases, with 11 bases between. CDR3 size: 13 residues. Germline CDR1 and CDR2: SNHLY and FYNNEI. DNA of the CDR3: TGTGCCAGCAGTGCAGTTTTATACTCACCCCTCCACTTT. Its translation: CASSAVLYSPLHF.

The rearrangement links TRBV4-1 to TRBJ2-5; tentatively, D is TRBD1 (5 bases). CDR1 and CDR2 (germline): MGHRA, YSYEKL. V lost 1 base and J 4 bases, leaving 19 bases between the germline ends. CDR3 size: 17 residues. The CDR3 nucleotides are TGCGCCAGCAGCCAAGTTGGTTCAAGGGGCACCGGAGAGACCCAGTACTTC. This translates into CASSQVGSRGTGETQYF.

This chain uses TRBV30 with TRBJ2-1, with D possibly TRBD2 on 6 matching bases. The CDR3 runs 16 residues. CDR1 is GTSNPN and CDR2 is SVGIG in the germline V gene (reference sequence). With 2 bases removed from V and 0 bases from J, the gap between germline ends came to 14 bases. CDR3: CAWSTPLGSSYNEQFF. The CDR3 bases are TGTGCCTGGAGTACCCCCCTCGGGAGCTCCTACAATGAGCAGTTCTTC.

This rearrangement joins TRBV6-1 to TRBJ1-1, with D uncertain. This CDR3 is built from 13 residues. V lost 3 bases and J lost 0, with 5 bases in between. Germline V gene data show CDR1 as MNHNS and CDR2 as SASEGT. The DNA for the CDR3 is TGTGCCAGCAGTGATCAGTTGAACACTGAAGCTTTCTTT. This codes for CASSDQLNTEAFF.

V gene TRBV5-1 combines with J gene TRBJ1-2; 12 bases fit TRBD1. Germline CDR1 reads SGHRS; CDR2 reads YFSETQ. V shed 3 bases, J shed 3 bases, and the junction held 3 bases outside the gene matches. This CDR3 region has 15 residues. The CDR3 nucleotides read TGCGCCAGCAGCTGGGACAGGGGGCTTGACTATGGCTACACCTTC. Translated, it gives CASSWDRGLDYGYTF.

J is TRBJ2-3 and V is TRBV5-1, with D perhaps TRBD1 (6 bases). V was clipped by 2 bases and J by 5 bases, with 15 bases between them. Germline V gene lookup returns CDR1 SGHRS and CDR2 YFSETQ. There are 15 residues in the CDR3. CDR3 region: CASSLSQGFIDTQYF. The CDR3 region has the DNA TGCGCCAGCAGCTTATCCCAGGGGTTCATAGATACGCAGTATTTT.

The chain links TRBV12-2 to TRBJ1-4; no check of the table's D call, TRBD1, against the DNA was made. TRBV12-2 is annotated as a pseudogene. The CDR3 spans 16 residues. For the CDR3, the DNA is TGTGCAAGTCGCTCACCCCTAAGGGGGCTGAGTGAAAAACTGTTTTTT. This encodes CASRSPLRGLSEKLFF.

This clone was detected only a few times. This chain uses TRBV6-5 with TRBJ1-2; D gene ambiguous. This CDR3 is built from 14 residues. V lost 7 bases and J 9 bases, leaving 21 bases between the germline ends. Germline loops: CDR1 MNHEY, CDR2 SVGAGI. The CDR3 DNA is TGTGCCAGCATGGCTCCTTACGGGGTGTTAAGCTACACCTTC. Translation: CASMAPYGVLSYTF.